A single sample gave rise to the 15 T cell receptor beta chains below, sequenced in a study of T cells after yellow fever vaccination. TCRdb re-called the 5' RACE reads through MiXCR, storing one row per CDR3 protein. The table has hundreds of thousands of distinct CDR3 sequences, about 12% seen once. This specimen consisted of CD4+ T cells sorted from PBMCs, obtained 15 days after the yellow fever booster vaccination. These receptor sequences come from a man younger than 35 who received the YFV17D yellow fever vaccine.

This clonotype showed up just a few times. The CDR3 here is CASSYRNQPQHF. Written as DNA, the CDR3 is TGTGCCAGCAGCTATAGAAATCAGCCCCAGCATTTT. J is TRBJ1-5 and V is TRBV6-2 or TRBV6-3; D remains unclear. The V and J ends lost 6 bases and 4 bases respectively, with 7 bases between them. The germline V gene has CDR1 MNHEY and CDR2 SVGEGT. This CDR3 region has 12 residues.

This clonotype was counted a few times. The chain couples TRBV6-2 or TRBV6-3 to TRBJ1-5, with a weak D call TRBD1 (5 bases). The CDR3 loop spans 15 amino acids. CDR1 is MNHEY, CDR2 SVGEGT, per germline. V was pared by 5 bases and J by 0 bases, with 11 bases between. The CDR3 is CASSARDYSNQPQHF. CDR3 nucleotides: TGTGCCAGCAGTGCCAGGGATTATAGCAATCAGCCCCAGCATTTT.

This clonotype was observed a handful of times. This CDR3 is CASRDTGGGYGYTF. The DNA of the CDR3 is TGTGCCAGCAGGGATACTGGCGGGGGCTATGGCTACACCTTC. The rearrangement joins TRBV6-1 to TRBJ1-2; a weak D match, TRBD1 (5 bases). The CDR3 is 14 residues long. Trimming took 6 bases from V and 4 from J, leaving 15 bases between them. Per the germline V gene, CDR1 is MNHNS and CDR2 is SASEGT.

In its sample, this clonotype was seen a few times. The J gene is TRBJ1-2, the V gene TRBV28; tentatively, D is TRBD1 (6 bases). CDR3 length: 12 residues. V dropped 8 bases and J dropped 5 bases, with 12 bases sitting between them. The germline V gene encodes CDR1 MDHEN and CDR2 SYDVKM. CDR3 loop: CASRQVLYGYTF. The CDR3 DNA follows: TGTGCCAGCCGACAGGTCCTTTATGGCTACACCTTC.

The table lists this clonotype with a few counts. The genes are TRBV7-9 and TRBJ1-1; D is uncertain. The germline CDR1 and CDR2 sequences are SEHNR and FQNEAQ (reference sequence). Between the trimmed V and J ends, which lost 2 bases and 11 bases, there was a span of 15 bases. There are 13 residues in the CDR3. The CDR3: CASSLKSGLGAFF. In nucleotides, the CDR3 is TGTGCCAGCAGCTTAAAGTCCGGCCTCGGCGCTTTCTTT.

The genes are TRBV7-2 and TRBJ2-1; the D gene is possibly TRBD1 (6 bases). Looked up from germline, CDR1 is SGHTA and CDR2 is FQGNSA. The CDR3 totals 15 residues. V was trimmed by 6 bases and J by 0 bases, leaving 12 bases between them. This CDR3 reads CASRVRGSSYNEQFF. Written as DNA, the CDR3 is TGTGCCAGCAGAGTCAGGGGTAGCTCCTACAATGAGCAGTTCTTC.

CDR3 bases: TGCGCCAGCAGCCGATCGGGGGGGGCCCTAGCCAAAAACATTCAGTACTTC. Protein sequence: CASSRSGGALAKNIQYF. This chain links TRBV4-1 with TRBJ2-4; 8 bases agree with TRBD2. V lost 4 bases, J lost 0 bases, and 8 bases stayed unmatched. The CDR3 is 17 residues long. The germline CDR1 and CDR2 sequences are MGHRA and YSYEKL.

This clonotype was counted at least ten times. The chain uses TRBV5-1 and TRBJ2-2; no definite D call. Deletions cut 4 bases from V and 7 bases from J, with 11 bases between. The CDR3 sequence is 13 residues long. Germline V CDR1 and CDR2: SGHRS, YFSETQ. The CDR3 region has the DNA TGCGCCAGCAGCCGTGACGCTAACGGGGAGCTGTTTTTT. It encodes CASSRDANGELFF.

This sequence joins TRBV7-9 and TRBJ2-5; D remains ambiguous. The CDR3 is made up of 10 amino acids. Germline CDR1 and CDR2: SEHNR and FQNEAQ (reference sequence). Trimming took off 11 bases at V and 4 bases at J, with 8 bases between the two ends. Written as DNA, the CDR3 is TGTGCCCCGGTTTCAGAGACCCAGTACTTC. It encodes CAPVSETQYF.

A word on this clonotype: This could be a read error, since a much larger clone is one nucleotide away. The rearrangement links TRBV6-2 or TRBV6-3 to TRBJ2-2; D possibly uses TRBD1 or TRBD2 (5 bases each). Germline CDR1 is MNHEY and CDR2 is SVGEGT. The CDR3 has 13 residues. V lost 2 bases and J 5 bases, leaving 6 bases between the germline ends. The CDR3 DNA sequence: TGTGCCAGCAGTTACGGGGGTACCGGGGAGCTGTTTTTT. Protein sequence: CASSYGGTGELFF.

This clonotype has a handful of counts. The rearrangement links TRBV4-3 to TRBJ1-1; D uncertain. The V gene lost 1 base and the J gene lost 3 bases, with 12 bases spanning the gap. The CDR3 extends over 15 amino acids. Germline V CDR1 and CDR2: LGHNA, YSLEER. CDR3 sequence reads: CASSQVAGMYTEAFF. DNA for the CDR3: TGCGCCAGCAGCCAAGTAGCTGGGATGTACACTGAAGCTTTCTTT.

The J gene is TRBJ2-7, the V gene TRBV6-6, with D possibly being TRBD1 (6 bases). Germline V lookup: CDR1 MNHNY, CDR2 SVGAGI (reference sequence). V was shortened by 4 bases and J by 5 bases, with 12 bases between the two germline ends. The CDR3 covers 13 residues. CDR3 residues: CASSSGTPDEQYF. The CDR3 nucleotides are TGTGCCAGCAGTTCCGGGACACCCGACGAGCAGTACTTC.

The chain combines TRBV1 with TRBJ2-3; the table's D call, TRBD2, has no DNA check behind it. TRBV1 counts as a pseudogene. The CDR3 sequence is 16 residues long. The CDR3 sequence is CTSSQGPRGCVNTQYF. DNA of the CDR3: TGCACCAGCAGCCAAGGCCCTCGGGGGTGCGTGAATACGCAGTATTTT.

This sequence joins TRBV20-1 and TRBJ2-3; a possible D gene is TRBD2 (6 bases). The CDR3 totals 13 residues. Germline V gene data show CDR1 as DFQATT and CDR2 as SNEGSKA (reference sequence). Trimming took off 6 bases at V and 1 base at J, with 11 bases between the two ends. CDR3 DNA sequence: TGCAGTGCGGGACCGGGGGGCACAGATACGCAGTATTTT. Protein sequence: CSAGPGGTDTQYF.

The J gene is TRBJ2-5, the V gene TRBV29-1; 14 nucleotides match TRBD2. CDR1 and CDR2 (germline): SQVTM, ANQGSEA. V was clipped by 6 bases and J by 5 bases; unmatched bases: 5. The CDR3 consists of 14 residues. The CDR3 loop is CSVGLAGGRETQYF. The DNA for the CDR3 is TGCAGCGTCGGACTAGCGGGGGGCAGGGAGACCCAGTACTTC.